The T cell receptor beta chain described here comes from a study of T cell changes during pregnancy in multiple sclerosis. Here immunoSEQ multiplex PCR was the method, and the copy in TCRdb shows in-frame clones only, minus some. The sample has approximately 100,000 clones; approximately 94% are singletons. The CDR3 is made up of 15 amino acids. The germline V gene has CDR1 MDHEN and CDR2 SYDVKM. The junction had 8 bases not matched to a gene; V was cut back by 6 bases and J by 3 bases. The chain combines TRBV28 with TRBJ2-7; 10 bases are shared with TRBD1. This specimen consisted of peripheral blood, obtained in the third trimester of pregnancy. This receptor was obtained from a female donor with multiple sclerosis, enrolled in a pregnancy study. Written as DNA, the CDR3 is TGTGCCAGCAGACCCGGGACAGGGGAATTCTACGAGCAGTACTTC. This sequence encodes CASRPGTGEFYEQYF.